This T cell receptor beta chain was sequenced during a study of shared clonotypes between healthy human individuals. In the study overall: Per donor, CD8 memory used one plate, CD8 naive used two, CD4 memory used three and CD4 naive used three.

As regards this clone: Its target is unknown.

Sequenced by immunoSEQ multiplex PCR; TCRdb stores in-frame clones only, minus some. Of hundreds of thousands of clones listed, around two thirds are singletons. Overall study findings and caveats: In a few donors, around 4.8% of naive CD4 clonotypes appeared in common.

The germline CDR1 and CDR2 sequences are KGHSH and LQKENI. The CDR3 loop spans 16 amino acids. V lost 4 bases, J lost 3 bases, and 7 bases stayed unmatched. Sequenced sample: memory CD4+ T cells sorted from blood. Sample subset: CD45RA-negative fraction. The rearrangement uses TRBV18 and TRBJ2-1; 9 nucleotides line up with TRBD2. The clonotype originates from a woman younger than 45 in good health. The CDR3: CASSLLRTSDYNEQFF. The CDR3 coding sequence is TGTGCCAGCTCACTTTTGCGGACTAGCGACTACAATGAGCAGTTCTTC.